This T cell receptor (beta chain) was observed in a study of cytomegalovirus exposure and HLA in healthy donors. Looked up from germline, CDR1 is SGHRS and CDR2 is YFSETQ. J was trimmed by 8 bases and V by 0 bases; bases with no gene match: 6. CDR3 length: 15 amino acids. It was with 60 Vbeta and 13 Jbeta primers that the PCR ran. Sequenced by immunoSEQ multiplex PCR; TCRdb stores in-frame clones only, minus some. The sample contains roughly 170,000 clones, approximately 80% of which appear only once. The TCR sequence derives from a girl under 10 years old in good health and CMV-seropositive. What was sequenced was PBMCs. The rearrangement uses TRBV5-1 and TRBJ1-4, with 8 bases lining up with TRBD1. CDR3 coding DNA: TGCGCCAGCAGCTTGGGGACAGGGACTCCAGAAAAACTGTTTTTT. Its protein is CASSLGTGTPEKLFF.